The T cell receptor (beta chain) under discussion was sequenced for a study of graft-versus-host responses after intestinal transplantation. The study, taken as a whole, reports: Peak circulating GvH clone levels tracked with early post-transplant HvG declines. Analysis identified GvH clones in recipient marrow, with some appearing first in ileum or blood.

Produced via immunoSEQ multiplex PCR; TCRdb's table is partial and in-frame only. The table shows tens of thousands of clones, with approximately 92% occurring only once. With regard to this clone: Its antigen remains unknown.

V was clipped by 4 bases and J by 5 bases; unmatched bases: 6. The CDR3 extends over 16 amino acids. Germline V gene sequence: CDR1 SGHDN, CDR2 FVKESK. Material: unstimulated CD8+ T cells sorted from spleen or lymph node cells, obtained before intestinal transplant. The clonotype originates from a human donor who received an intestinal transplant. This chain joins TRBV14 and TRBJ2-5, with 14 bases that match TRBD2. The CDR3 loop reads CASSLTGLAGAETQYF. The CDR3 nucleotides are TGTGCCAGCAGCCTTACGGGACTAGCGGGGGCGGAGACCCAGTACTTC.